The sequence of this T cell receptor (beta chain) was determined in a study of siplizumab effects on memory and regulatory T cells (dated by TCRdb to between 2017 and 2020). Broadly, across the study: The study examined how the anti-CD2 antibody siplizumab affects alloreactive T-cell subsets in allogeneic mixed lymphocyte reactions built from human PBMCs. The investigation overall reported the following: No functional confirmation was obtained for the suppressive function of proliferating Tregs from siplizumab cultures. The cumulative frequency of alloreactive sequences that could be traced back to unstimulated CD4+ memory T cells was significantly reduced by siplizumab. Because sequences at frequencies below about 10^-5 were poorly captured, only a minor fraction of alloreactive clones could be mapped back to unstimulated subsets. Greater diversity appeared to be present in unstimulated naive T cells than in memory T cells, and a substantial contribution to the alloresponse seemed to be made by naive cells. Roughly 80-95% of proliferating CD4+ or CD8+ clones could not be assigned a naive or memory phenotype. Of the alloreactive CD4+ clones that could be mapped, the Treg-derived share averaged about 70% with siplizumab compared with around 25% in control reactions.

Libraries were built with the immunoSEQ multiplex PCR assay. The deep sequencing platform assayed approximately 10^5 TCR templates per sample. Genomic DNA extracted from sorted T cells was used for TCRbeta CDR3 sequencing. The published analysis was carried out like this. The R programming language was used for clonal analysis of the TCRbeta CDR3 data. Comparing unstimulated samples against CFSE-low samples taken after the reaction was how alloreactive CD4+ and CD8+ clones were defined. Alloreactive CD4+ clones were assigned to regulatory or non-regulatory origin by matching sequences to sorted unstimulated Treg and non-Treg repertoires. TCRdb holds this immuneACCESS table with in-frame rearrangements only. Some clones are missing; in checked studies, unresolved V genes explain under half, and the rest has no known cause. V, J and clone size are taken as reported in that table, and D and trimming were inferred from the DNA itself. Present in this sample are 85,000 to 95,000 clones, 85% to 95% of which were seen just once. The ten largest clones take up roughly 0.3% of the sample.

Note on this clone: Its specific antigen is unknown. No clone much larger than this one lies a single base away; base qualities are absent.

Sorted unstimulated T cells and proliferating T cells recovered from mixed lymphocyte reactions underwent TCRbeta CDR3 sequencing. Fresh whole blood from over 8 HLA-typed healthy donors was used to isolate PBMCs. To map where alloreactive clones came from, unstimulated CD4+ non-regulatory T cells were FACS-sorted. Trimming leaves V shorter by 0 bases and J shorter by 2 bases, with the junction holding 2 bases beyond the gene matches. Via the germline V gene (reference sequence), CDR1 is SGHNT and CDR2 YYREEE. Measured from the cysteine to the phenylalanine, the CDR3 is 14 residues long. The only DNA kept is the CDR3, 42 bases in frame from the first base.

Rearrangement joined TRBV5-4 to TRBJ2-7; the junction holds 7 bases that match TRBD2. The TCR sequence derives from a human donor in good health. Sequenced: non-Treg CD4+ T cells sorted from blood. The cell subset or site label for this specimen denotes: FACS-sorted unstimulated CD4+ non-regulatory T cells. The sequence in DNA is TGTGCCAGCAGCTTGGAAAGCGGGACCTACGAGCAGTACTTC. Translated, this is CASSLESGTYEQYF.